The next 21 T cell receptor beta chains were all read from a single sample in a study of CD4 T cells in relation to SARS-CoV-2 and coronaviruses. TCRdb's table, derived via immunoSEQ multiplex PCR, lists solely in-frame clones and lacks some. Among some 43,000 clones listed, roughly 87% were seen once. Their antigens remain unidentified. The sequenced sample consisted of naive CD4+ T cells from PBMCs, cultured in vitro. Subset reported: naive CD4+ T cells isolated by negative enrichment. These receptors were collected from an adult with COVID-19.

The chain has TRBV14 and TRBJ2-5; no clear D. Per the germline V gene, CDR1 is SGHDN and CDR2 is FVKESK. The ends were cut back, 1 base at V and 5 bases at J, with 23 bases in the middle. This CDR3 spans 18 amino acids. The CDR3 nucleotides are TGTGCCAGCAGCCAAGGTTTTTTGCTCATACAGAGCACGGAGACCCAGTACTTC. Translated: CASSQGFLLIQSTETQYF.

The sample holds a few counts of this clone. This chain uses TRBV2 with TRBJ1-5, with D unclear. This CDR3 contains 15 residues. Germline CDR1 reads SNHLY; CDR2 reads FYNNEI. Trimming shortened V by 3 bases and J by 6 bases, and 15 bases separated the two germline ends. The CDR3 nucleotides are TGTGCCAGCAGTGACCCTGGGCGGACCGGTCAGCCCCAGCATTTT. It yields the protein CASSDPGRTGQPQHF.

V gene TRBV28 combines with J gene TRBJ1-2; 8 bases fit TRBD1. Losses at the gene ends were 3 bases for V and 3 bases for J; bases not matched to a gene: 6. CDR3 size: 15 residues. The V gene's germline CDR1 is MDHEN and CDR2 SYDVKM. The CDR3 DNA reads TGTGCCAGCAGTTTTCTACCGGGACAGGACTATGGCTACACCTTC. Translation gives CASSFLPGQDYGYTF.

In this sample, this clone turned up once. The chain uses TRBV5-1 and TRBJ2-5; D remains ambiguous. The ends were cut back, 0 bases at V and 1 base at J, with 13 bases in the middle. The CDR3 has 16 amino acids. Germline V gene sequence: CDR1 SGHRS, CDR2 YFSETQ. The CDR3 sequence is CASSLAQVHSQETQYF. In DNA, the CDR3 is TGCGCCAGCAGCTTGGCTCAGGTCCACTCCCAAGAGACCCAGTACTTC.

The V gene is TRBV3-1 (or the pseudogene TRBV3-2), the J gene TRBJ1-2; 9 positions agree with TRBD1. This CDR3 is built from 14 residues. CDR1 and CDR2 (germline): LGHDT, YNNKEL (reference sequence). With 5 bases clipped from V and 6 bases from J, the junction kept 7 bases outside the gene matches. The chain's CDR3 is CASSSTGGVHGYTF. Written as DNA, the CDR3 is TGTGCCAGCAGCTCTACAGGGGGCGTCCATGGCTACACCTTC.

The chain combines TRBV5-1 with TRBJ2-5, with D perhaps assigned TRBD1 or TRBD2 (5 bases each). The CDR3 is made up of 14 amino acids. The V gene lost 4 bases and the J gene lost 3 bases, with 13 bases spanning the gap. Germline V gives CDR1 SGHRS, CDR2 YFSETQ. This CDR3 reads CASSRRDPKETQYF. The CDR3, as DNA: TGCGCCAGCAGCCGCAGGGACCCTAAAGAGACCCAGTACTTC.

This chain links TRBV19 with TRBJ2-7; D gene ambiguous. Trimming cost V 3 bases and J 4 bases, with 10 bases left between them. Germline CDR1 reads LNHDA; CDR2 reads SQIVND (reference sequence). The CDR3 totals 13 residues. CDR3 sequence reads: CASSMRHGYEQYF. In DNA, the CDR3 is TGTGCCAGTAGTATGCGACACGGGTACGAGCAGTACTTC.

The gene calls are TRBV11-1 and TRBJ2-5, with D possibly TRBD1 on 5 matching bases. CDR1 is SGHAT and CDR2 is FQDESV in the germline V gene (reference sequence). V shed 5 bases and J shed 4 bases, with 11 bases lying between them. The CDR3 contains 13 residues. The CDR3 coding sequence is TGTGCCAGCAGCGCCCGACAGAGAGAGACCCAGTACTTC. This codes for CASSARQRETQYF.

The CDR3 nucleotides are TGTGCCAGCAGCCAAGATGGGCCTAGCAAGTTCTTC. The encoded protein is CASSQDGPSKFF. V is TRBV3-1 (or the pseudogene TRBV3-2) and J is TRBJ2-1; possible D gene TRBD2, 5 bases. Trimming cost V 0 bases and J 14 bases, with 11 bases left between them. CDR1 is LGHDT and CDR2 is YNNKEL in the germline V gene (reference sequence). The CDR3 extends over 12 amino acids.

The chain joins TRBV2 to TRBJ2-7; the D gene is possibly TRBD2 (5 bases). The CDR3 totals 11 residues. Germline lookup yields CDR1 SNHLY and CDR2 FYNNEI. The V gene lost 8 bases and the J gene lost 5 bases, with 10 bases spanning the gap. This chain's CDR3 is CASGRVNEQYF. DNA for the CDR3: TGTGCCAGCGGGCGGGTCAACGAGCAGTACTTC.

The chain joins TRBV6-5 to TRBJ2-1; D is unresolved. The CDR3 runs to 13 residues. Germline V gene data show CDR1 as MNHEY and CDR2 as SVGAGI. The V end lost 0 bases, the J end lost 9 bases, and 9 bases lay between the germline ends. Written as DNA, the CDR3 is TGTGCCAGCAGTTACTCGAGTTCCCGTGAGCAGTTCTTC. Translated, it gives CASSYSSSREQFF.

CDR3 sequence reads: CASEDSSIHYGYTF. DNA of the CDR3: TGTGCCAGCGAGGACAGCTCAATCCACTATGGCTACACCTTC. The V gene is TRBV19, the J gene TRBJ1-2; TRBD1 might be the D (6 bases). The CDR3 spans 14 residues. V was shortened by 9 bases and J by 3 bases, with 17 bases between the two germline ends. Germline V gene lookup returns CDR1 LNHDA and CDR2 SQIVND (reference sequence). The entire variable domain, with the rest obtained from reference TRBV19 and TRBJ1-2, is as follows: DGGITQSPKYLFRKEGQNVTLSCEQNLNHDAMYWYRQDPGQGLRLIYYSQIVNDFQKGDIAEGYSVSREKKESFPLTVTSAQKNPTAFYLCASEDSSIHYGYTFGSGTRLTVV.

Of note for this clone: The junction departs from the called germline gene at one end, perhaps through a read error. The rearrangement links TRBV18 to TRBJ2-1, with no clear D. Germline lookup yields CDR1 KGHSH and CDR2 LQKENI. This CDR3 comprises 10 residues. CDR3 in amino acids: CASSDNEQFF. CDR3 bases: TGTGCCAGCTCCGACAATGAGCAGTTCTTC. Full variable domain (rest looked up from reference TRBV18 and TRBJ2-1): NAGVMQNPRHLVRRRGQEARLRCSPMKGHSHVYWYRQLPEEGLKFMVYLQKENIIDESGMPKERFSAEFPKEGPSILRIQQVVRGDSAAYFCASSDNEQFFGPGTRLTVL.

The chain recombines TRBV7-2 with TRBJ2-3, with TRBD2 identical over 12 bases. In germline, CDR1 is SGHTA, CDR2 FQGNSA. V dropped 5 bases and J dropped 2; count of bases not matched to a gene: 11. CDR3 length equals 18 residues. The CDR3 region has the DNA TGTGCCAGCAGCCCGCCGCGGGCTAGCGGGAGGGCCACAGATACGCAGTATTTT. It translates to CASSPPRASGRATDTQYF.

The chain combines TRBV3-1 (or the pseudogene TRBV3-2) with TRBJ1-4; 8 nucleotides agree with TRBD1. The CDR3 spans 15 residues. Germline-derived CDR1 and CDR2 are LGHDT and YNNKEL (reference sequence). The ends lost 4 bases at V and 4 bases at J; junction bases unmatched: 5. In DNA form, the CDR3 reads TGTGCCAGCAGCCCCTCCGGACAGGGTAATGAAAAACTGTTTTTT. Translation gives CASSPSGQGNEKLFF.

This clone was observed a few times. This chain links TRBV11-2 with TRBJ1-6; D ambiguous. V gave up 1 base and J gave up 9 bases, with 1 base separating them. There are 11 residues in the CDR3. The V gene's germline CDR1 is SGHAT and CDR2 FQNNGV. CDR3 in DNA: TGTGCCAGCAGCTTAGTTTCACCCCTCCACTTT. Its protein is CASSLVSPLHF.

This clone was observed a single time. The CDR3 is CATSARDIYNEQFF. DNA of the CDR3: TGTGCCACCAGTGCCCGGGACATCTACAATGAGCAGTTCTTC. V and J are TRBV24-1 and TRBJ2-1; tentative D call: TRBD1 (6 bases). The CDR3 runs 14 residues. Germline CDR1 KGHDR, CDR2 SFDVKD. V lost 5 bases to trimming and J lost 3 bases, with 10 bases between them.

CDR3 region: CATSDSTTEAFF. The CDR3 region has the DNA TGTGCCACCAGTGATTCGACCACTGAAGCTTTCTTT. The chain is built from TRBV24-1 and TRBJ1-1; D ambiguous. The CDR3 is 12 amino acids. V was clipped by 2 bases and J by 4 bases, with 4 bases between them. Germline V gene data show CDR1 as KGHDR and CDR2 as SFDVKD.

This chain links TRBV28 with TRBJ2-7, with 8 bases that match TRBD2. The germline V gene encodes CDR1 MDHEN and CDR2 SYDVKM. The ends lost 3 bases at V and 5 bases at J; junction bases unmatched: 9. CDR3 length: 15 amino acids. CDR3 loop: CASSFSGSGIDEQYF. DNA of the CDR3: TGTGCCAGCAGTTTCTCCGGTAGCGGGATCGACGAGCAGTACTTC.

This clone was seen only a few times. The V call is TRBV7-9, the J call TRBJ2-7; 7 bases align to TRBD2. J was trimmed by 3 bases and V by 8 bases; bases with no gene match: 4. The germline V gene has CDR1 SEHNR and CDR2 FQNEAQ (reference sequence). This CDR3 spans 12 amino acids. CDR3 in DNA: TGTGCCAGCGGGAGGGATCTCTACGAGCAGTACTTC. This encodes CASGRDLYEQYF.

The chain couples TRBV4-2 to TRBJ1-1; D might be TRBD1 (5 bases). The CDR3 is made up of 15 amino acids. The germline V gene has CDR1 LGHNA and CDR2 YNFKEQ. V was clipped by 4 bases and J by 1 base, with 13 bases between them. Written as DNA, the CDR3 is TGTGCCAGCAGCCCTGGGGCAGTACCGAACACTGAAGCTTTCTTT. Residues: CASSPGAVPNTEAFF.